This T cell receptor (beta chain) was captured by sequencing in a study of blood T cell repertoires in COVID-19. Authors' analysis steps: Amplification of reference gene primers was used by the study to estimate nucleated cell counts. Clones were read by immunoSEQ multiplex PCR, and TCRdb kept only the in-frame ones, dropping some. V, J and clone size were drawn from that table, and D and trimming were deduced from the DNA. The data contain about 230,000 clones, 87% of them singletons. Looked up from germline, CDR1 is SQVTM and CDR2 is ANQGSEA. After removal of 4 bases from V and 3 bases from J, the junction contained 5 bases not matched to a gene. The CDR3 extends over 14 amino acids.

The receptor's source is a young man who had recovered from COVID-19. The sequencing sample was made of PBMCs or T cells enriched from blood (not recorded which). The chain combines TRBV29-1 with TRBJ1-4; 7 bases are shared with TRBD1. CDR3 nucleotides: TGCAGCGTTGGGCACAGGGGTGCTAATGAAAAACTGTTTTTT. Translating it yields CSVGHRGANEKLFF.